The TCR beta chain described here comes from a study of T cell responses to AZD1222 COVID-19 vaccine. Overall study: Second-dose groups at about 4 or about 12 weeks were pooled.

Study-wide points: Females outnumbered males among donors, who were mostly white British; clonal diversity was possibly underestimated. Baseline seropositives among AZD1222 recipients totaled only 6 or 7. Dominant CD4 TCR responses targeted spike regions 160-218 and 743-854.

TCRdb's table, derived via immunoSEQ multiplex PCR, lists solely in-frame clones and lacks some. The table shows about 95,000 clones, with around 90% occurring only once. The V and J ends lost 5 bases and 6 bases, in that order; junction bases with no gene match: 4. The CDR3 runs 15 residues. Germline loops: CDR1 LNHDA, CDR2 SQIVND (reference sequence). Concerning this clone: Antigen: not known.

The J gene is TRBJ2-2, the V gene TRBV19, with 12 positions matching TRBD1. This specimen consisted of peripheral blood, obtained on day 0 of AZD1222 vaccination. The TCR sequence derives from an adult in good health. The CDR3 region is CASSPGTGGSGELFF. CDR3 DNA: TGTGCCAGTAGTCCGGGGACAGGGGGCTCCGGGGAGCTGTTTTTT.